This T cell receptor beta chain was obtained from a study of CD8+ T cells in alopecia areata. Study-wide points: Mice gave a clearer picture of TCR sharing than patients did, possibly for HLA-related reasons.

Once RNA had been extracted, it was reverse transcribed into cDNA to act as the sequencing template. Only in-frame clones appear in the TCRdb table, and some are missing; sequencing was by immunoSEQ multiplex PCR. In the table there are about 110,000 clones, 55% to 75% of which are singletons. PBMCs provided sorted CD4+ and CD8+ T cells. Of note for this clone: The antigen is unknown.

CDR3 size: 14 residues. Germline-derived CDR1 and CDR2 are SGHDT and YYEEEE. The V gene is TRBV5-6, the J gene TRBJ2-5; D remains unclear. The DNA end lines up better with TRBJ2-7; the J call may be wrong. Material: CD8+ T cells sorted from blood. The receptor was derived from a human donor in good health. This chain's CDR3 is CASSLLAAVYEQYF. As DNA, the CDR3 is TGTGCCAGCAGCTTGCTGGCGGCGGTCTACGAGCAGTACTTC.